Shown below are 29 T cell receptor beta chains from a single sample sequenced in a study of cytomegalovirus exposure and HLA in healthy donors. The PCR employed 60 Vbeta primers together with 13 Jbeta primers. Clones were sequenced by immunoSEQ multiplex PCR, and TCRdb holds only the in-frame ones, with some missing. The table has 60,000 to 70,000 clones, about 82% seen once. The sequencing input was PBMCs. The receptors come from a woman aged 30 to 39 in good health and CMV-seronegative.

In DNA, the CDR3 is TGCGCCAGCAGTCTTCCGCAGGGAGGAGCTAACTATGGCTACACCTTC. Its translation is CASSLPQGGANYGYTF. This chain connects TRBV23-1 to TRBJ1-2; D is possibly TRBD1 (5 bases). TRBV23-1 belongs to the ORF category, with a function that is uncertain. The CDR3 sequence is 16 residues long. V dropped 4 bases and J dropped 0 bases, with 15 bases sitting between them.

The V gene is TRBV30, the J gene TRBJ2-4, with D uncertain. V lost 1 base and J lost 1, with 17 bases in between. This CDR3 has 17 residues. The germline V gene has CDR1 GTSNPN and CDR2 SVGIG (reference sequence). In DNA, the CDR3 is TGTGCCTGGAGTGGAGGCCGGATATCCTTGGCCAAAAACATTCAGTACTTC. The encoded protein is CAWSGGRISLAKNIQYF.

This chain uses TRBV9 with TRBJ2-7; possible D gene TRBD1, 5 bases. Germline lookup yields CDR1 SGDLS and CDR2 YYNGEE. This CDR3 spans 14 amino acids. Trimming removed 0 bases at V and 3 bases at J, with 10 bases between. The chain's CDR3 is CASSVAPGIYEQYF. The DNA of the CDR3 is TGTGCCAGCAGCGTAGCTCCAGGGATCTACGAGCAGTACTTC.

V is TRBV30 and J is TRBJ2-7; 11 bases fit TRBD2. The CDR3 spans 15 residues. The germline V gene has CDR1 GTSNPN and CDR2 SVGIG (reference sequence). The V and J ends lost 2 bases and 3 bases, in that order; junction bases with no gene match: 6. The CDR3 sequence is CAWSRNSGRDYEQYF. In DNA, the CDR3 is TGTGCCTGGAGTAGGAATAGCGGGAGGGACTACGAGCAGTACTTC.

This chain uses TRBV25-1 with TRBJ1-2; D uncertain. Deletions cut 3 bases from V and 8 bases from J, with 7 bases between. The CDR3 length is 11 residues. CDR1 is MGHDK and CDR2 is SYGVNS in the germline V gene. In DNA, the CDR3 is TGTGCCAGCAGTGACGGGGTCGGCTACACCTTC. This translates into CASSDGVGYTF.

This clone was counted a single time. The J gene is TRBJ1-2, the V gene TRBV29-1, with D perhaps matching TRBD1 (5 bases). Trimming pared 4 bases from V and 8 bases from J, leaving 8 bases between. CDR1 is SQVTM, CDR2 ANQGSEA, per germline. The CDR3 consists of 10 residues. The chain's CDR3 is CSVGRDGYTF. CDR3 sequence (DNA): TGCAGCGTTGGGAGGGACGGCTACACCTTC. The entire variable domain, with the rest obtained from reference TRBV29-1 and TRBJ1-2, is as follows: SAVISQKPSRDICQRGTSLTIQCQVDSQVTMMFWYRQQPGQSLTLIATANQGSEATYESGFVIDKFPISRPNLTFSTLTVSNMSPEDSSIYLCSVGRDGYTFGSGTRLTVV.

The table lists this clone with a few counts. V usage is TRBV4-3 and J usage is TRBJ1-4; no firm D call. Per the germline V gene, CDR1 is LGHNA and CDR2 is YSLEER. The V and J ends lost 0 bases and 3 bases respectively, with 17 bases between them. There are 18 residues in the CDR3. The chain's CDR3 is CASSQDKIFEGANEKLFF. The CDR3 DNA is TGCGCCAGCAGCCAAGACAAAATTTTTGAGGGCGCTAATGAAAAACTGTTTTTT.

J is TRBJ1-3 and V is TRBV4-2, with D uncertain. Germline V lookup: CDR1 LGHNA, CDR2 YNFKEQ. Trimming took off 8 bases at V and 4 bases at J, with 18 bases between the two ends. The length of the CDR3 is 15 residues. The CDR3 sequence is CASAGRSLLGNTIYF. The CDR3 bases are TGTGCCAGCGCTGGGCGATCACTTCTCGGAAACACCATATATTTT.

This sequence joins TRBV7-6 and TRBJ2-7; the match to TRBD2 covers 10 bases. The V gene end was trimmed by 0 bases and the J gene end by 6 bases; junction bases not matched to a gene: 2. This CDR3 has 14 residues. CDR1 and CDR2 (germline): SGHVS, FNYEAQ. The CDR3 loop is CASSLASGRPEQYF. Here the CDR3 DNA reads TGTGCCAGCAGCTTAGCTAGCGGGAGGCCCGAGCAGTACTTC. The complete variable domain, with remaining parts taken from reference TRBV7-6 and TRBJ2-7, reads GAGVSQSPRYKVTKRGQDVALRCDPISGHVSLYWYRQALGQGPEFLTYFNYEAQQDKSGLPNDRFSAERPEGSISTLTIQRTEQRDSAMYRCASSLASGRPEQYFGPGTRLTVT.

The chain combines TRBV5-8 with TRBJ1-2; D is perhaps TRBD1 (5 bases). Germline CDR1 is SGHTS and CDR2 is YDEGEE. The CDR3 sequence is 13 residues long. V was cut by 4 bases and J by 9 bases, with 16 bases left in between. The CDR3 is CASSRLQGPRYTF. The CDR3 DNA is TGTGCCAGCAGCCGCCTCCAGGGCCCCCGCTACACCTTC.

The genes are TRBV20-1 and TRBJ2-5, with 7 bases that match TRBD2. Losses at the gene ends were 5 bases for V and 12 bases for J; bases not matched to a gene: 9. Germline V gene data show CDR1 as DFQATT and CDR2 as SNEGSKA (reference sequence). CDR3 size: 11 residues. The CDR3 sequence is CSARDYEIEYF. CDR3 nucleotide sequence: TGCAGTGCTCGGGACTACGAAATCGAGTACTTC.

The chain carries TRBV30 and TRBJ1-1; tentatively, D is TRBD1 (5 bases). The CDR3 extends over 13 amino acids. V lost 2 bases to trimming and J lost 5 bases, with 12 bases between them. From germline, CDR1 is GTSNPN and CDR2 SVGIG (reference sequence). Here the CDR3 DNA reads TGTGCCTGGAGTCCGAACGGGGGAACTGAAGCTTTCTTT. This translates into CAWSPNGGTEAFF.

V gene TRBV6-5 combines with J gene TRBJ1-6; D gene ambiguous. CDR1 and CDR2 (germline): MNHEY, SVGAGI. The CDR3 covers 14 residues. Trimming stripped 4 bases from V and 8 bases from J, with 12 bases between. In DNA form, the CDR3 reads TGTGCCAGCAGTTCGCGGGGTGCGGATTCACCCCTCCACTTT. This codes for CASSSRGADSPLHF.

This clone was seen just once. The J gene is TRBJ2-1, the V gene TRBV7-2; 8 bases are shared with TRBD2. V was pared by 2 bases and J by 6 bases, with 6 bases of the junction left unmatched. This CDR3 comprises 15 residues. Looked up from germline, CDR1 is SGHTA and CDR2 is FQGNSA. This chain's CDR3 is CASSLSGSTCNEQFF. CDR3 sequence (DNA): TGTGCCAGCAGCTTAAGCGGGAGCACCTGCAATGAGCAGTTCTTC.

The chain recombines TRBV29-1 with TRBJ2-7; 7 bases agree with TRBD2. Germline values: CDR1 SQVTM, CDR2 ANQGSEA. This CDR3 is 13 amino acids long. J lost 0 bases, V lost 5 bases, and 4 bases had no gene match. This CDR3 is CSVNGGISYEQYF. The CDR3 DNA follows: TGCAGCGTTAACGGGGGGATCTCCTACGAGCAGTACTTC.

This chain uses TRBV7-6 with TRBJ2-2; D perhaps matches TRBD1 (5 bases). Between the trimmed V and J ends, which lost 3 bases and 5 bases, there was a span of 19 bases. Germline V gives CDR1 SGHVS, CDR2 FNYEAQ. CDR3 length equals 17 residues. The CDR3 loop reads CASSFGREPARTGELFF. For the CDR3, the DNA is TGTGCCAGCAGCTTCGGCAGGGAACCAGCGAGGACCGGGGAGCTGTTTTTT.

The chain carries TRBV5-4 and TRBJ1-2, with 9 bases matching TRBD1. Per germline, CDR1 SGHNT and CDR2 YYREEE (reference sequence). This CDR3 is built from 14 residues. V lost 2 bases to trimming and J lost 5 bases; unmatched junction nucleotides: 4. The CDR3 region has the DNA TGTGCCAGCAGCTTTAGGGACAGGGTTTATGGCTACACCTTC. This codes for CASSFRDRVYGYTF.

The chain couples TRBV6-1 to TRBJ2-2; 10 bases are shared with TRBD1. J lost 2 bases, V lost 4 bases, and 4 bases had no gene match. The length of the CDR3 is 16 residues. Germline assignment: CDR1 MNHNS and CDR2 SASEGT. In DNA, the CDR3 is TGTGCCAGCAGTGGCCGGACAGGGGGAAACACCGGGGAGCTGTTTTTT. Translated, it gives CASSGRTGGNTGELFF.

V and J are TRBV5-4 and TRBJ1-3; D gene unclear. This CDR3 comprises 14 residues. V dropped 4 bases and J dropped 3 bases, with 11 bases sitting between them. In germline, CDR1 is SGHNT, CDR2 YYREEE (reference sequence). CDR3 nucleotide sequence: TGTGCCAGCAGCCGCCGCGGGGATGGAAACACCATATATTTT. It codes for CASSRRGDGNTIYF.

This sequence joins TRBV30 and TRBJ2-1, with a weak D call TRBD1 (6 bases). CDR1 GTSNPN and CDR2 SVGIG come from the germline V gene (reference sequence). There are 11 residues in the CDR3. The V gene lost 4 bases and the J gene lost 6 bases, with 7 bases spanning the gap. The CDR3 nucleotides read TGTGCCTGGACAGGGGCCAATGAGCAGTTCTTC. Protein: CAWTGANEQFF.

The chain combines TRBV27 with TRBJ2-1; the D gene is possibly TRBD1 (6 bases). The CDR3 sequence is 14 residues long. V lost 2 bases and J 7 bases, leaving 12 bases between the germline ends. Germline V lookup: CDR1 MNHEY, CDR2 SMNVEV (reference sequence). The CDR3 DNA is TGTGCCAGCAGTTTAGCCAGGGGCCCGAATGAGCAGTTCTTC. It is translated as CASSLARGPNEQFF.

The V gene is TRBV28, the J gene TRBJ2-1; 11 bases agree with TRBD1. Unmatched junction bases numbered 5, after V lost 6 bases and J lost 7 bases. Germline CDR1 is MDHEN and CDR2 is SYDVKM. The CDR3 consists of 14 residues. In DNA, the CDR3 is TGTGCCAGCAGACGGGGACAGGGGGTAAATGAGCAGTTCTTC. Encoded protein: CASRRGQGVNEQFF.

This chain's CDR3 is CAWSATPGTGGEQYF. The CDR3 nucleotides read TGTGCCTGGAGTGCCACGCCCGGGACAGGGGGCGAGCAGTACTTC. V is TRBV30 and J is TRBJ2-7; 11 bases match TRBD1. The CDR3 consists of 15 residues. The germline gives CDR1 GTSNPN, CDR2 SVGIG (reference sequence). The trim removed 1 base at V and 6 bases at J, leaving 8 bases unmatched.

The chain uses TRBV25-1 and TRBJ1-2; possible D gene TRBD1, 6 bases. Germline loops: CDR1 MGHDK, CDR2 SYGVNS. This CDR3 region has 14 residues. V gave up 7 bases and J gave up 4 bases, with 16 bases separating them. In nucleotides, the CDR3 is TGTGCCAGCAAGGGGGAAGGCATCCCCTATGGCTACACCTTC. Its protein is CASKGEGIPYGYTF.

V usage is TRBV5-4 and J usage is TRBJ2-5; D is uncertain. V was pared by 3 bases and J by 5 bases, with 8 bases between. Germline loops: CDR1 SGHNT, CDR2 YYREEE (reference sequence). The CDR3 totals 12 residues. This CDR3 is CASSSEAETQYF. The CDR3 region has the DNA TGTGCCAGCAGCTCCGAAGCTGAGACCCAGTACTTC. The complete variable domain, with remaining parts taken from reference TRBV5-4 and TRBJ2-5, reads ETGVTQSPTHLIKTRGQQVTLRCSSQSGHNTVSWYQQALGQGPQFIFQYYREEENGRGNFPPRFSGLQFPNYSSELNVNALELDDSALYLCASSSEAETQYFGPGTRLLVL.

The rearrangement joins TRBV13 to TRBJ2-1; D possibly corresponds to TRBD1 (6 bases). CDR3 size: 15 residues. Deletions cut 1 base from V and 9 bases from J, with 16 bases between. CDR1 is PRHDT, CDR2 FYEKMQ, per germline (reference sequence). The CDR3 DNA reads TGTGCCAGCAGCTTAGTAGGGACACAGGCCCCTGAGCAGTTCTTC. Residues: CASSLVGTQAPEQFF.

V gene TRBV25-1 combines with J gene TRBJ2-3; 12 bases fit TRBD1. V was clipped by 1 base and J by 5 bases; unmatched bases: 1. The CDR3 consists of 15 residues. Germline values: CDR1 MGHDK, CDR2 SYGVNS. The CDR3 loop is CASSEWDRGRDTQYF. In DNA form, the CDR3 reads TGTGCCAGCAGTGAATGGGACAGGGGGCGAGATACGCAGTATTTT.

The chain is built from TRBV7-2 and TRBJ2-1; 9 bases match TRBD1. The V and J ends lost 5 bases and 8 bases, in that order; junction bases with no gene match: 10. Germline V gene lookup returns CDR1 SGHTA and CDR2 FQGNSA. The CDR3 contains 15 residues. The CDR3 DNA is TGTGCCAGCAGCAAGCGAGGACAGGGGTACTATGAGCAGTTCTTC. Protein product: CASSKRGQGYYEQFF. The complete variable domain, with remaining parts taken from reference TRBV7-2 and TRBJ2-1, reads GAGVSQSPSNKVTEKGKDVELRCDPISGHTALYWYRQSLGQGLEFLIYFQGNSAPDKSGLPSDRFSAERTGGSVSTLTIQRTQQEDSAVYLCASSKRGQGYYEQFFGPGTRLTVL.

This chain joins TRBV5-4 and TRBJ2-7, with D possibly being TRBD1 (6 bases). This CDR3 comprises 15 residues. V dropped 0 bases and J dropped 0 bases, with 10 bases sitting between them. CDR1 is SGHNT, CDR2 YYREEE, per germline (reference sequence). In DNA form, the CDR3 reads TGTGCCAGCAGCTTGGGTGGGGGCAACTCCTACGAGCAGTACTTC. As protein: CASSLGGGNSYEQYF.